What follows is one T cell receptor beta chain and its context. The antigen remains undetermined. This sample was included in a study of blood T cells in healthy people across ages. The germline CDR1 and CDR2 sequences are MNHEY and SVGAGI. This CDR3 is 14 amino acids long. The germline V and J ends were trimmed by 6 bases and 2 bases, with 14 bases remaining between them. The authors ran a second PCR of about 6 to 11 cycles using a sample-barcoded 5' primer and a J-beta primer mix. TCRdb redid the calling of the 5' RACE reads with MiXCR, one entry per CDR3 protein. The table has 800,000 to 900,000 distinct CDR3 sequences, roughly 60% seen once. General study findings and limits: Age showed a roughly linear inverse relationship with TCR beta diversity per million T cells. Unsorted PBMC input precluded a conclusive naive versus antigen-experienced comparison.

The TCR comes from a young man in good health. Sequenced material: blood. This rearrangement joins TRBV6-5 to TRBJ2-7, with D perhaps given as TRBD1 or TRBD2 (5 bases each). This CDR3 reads CASSRGVGAYEQYF. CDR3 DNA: TGTGCCAGCAGCAGAGGGGTTGGGGCCTACGAGCAGTACTTC.